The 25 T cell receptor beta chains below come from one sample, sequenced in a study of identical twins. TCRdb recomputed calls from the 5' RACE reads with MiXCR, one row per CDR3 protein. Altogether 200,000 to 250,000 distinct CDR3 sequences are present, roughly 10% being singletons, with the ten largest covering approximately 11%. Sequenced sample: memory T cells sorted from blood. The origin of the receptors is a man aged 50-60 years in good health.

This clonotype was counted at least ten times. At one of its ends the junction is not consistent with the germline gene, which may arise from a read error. The chain's CDR3 is CSARGRQKNTEAFF. As DNA, the CDR3 is TGCAGTGCAAGAGGGAGACAGAAGAACACTGAAGCTTTCTTT. V and J are TRBV20-1 and TRBJ1-1; D might be TRBD1 (5 bases). Germline V lookup: CDR1 DFQATT, CDR2 SNEGSKA (reference sequence). The CDR3 has 14 residues.

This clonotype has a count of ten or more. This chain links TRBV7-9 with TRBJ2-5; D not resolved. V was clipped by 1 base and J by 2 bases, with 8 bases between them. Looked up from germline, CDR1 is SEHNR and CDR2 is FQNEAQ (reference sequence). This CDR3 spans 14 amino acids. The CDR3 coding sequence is TGTGCCAGCAGCTTAGACTGGGGACAAGAGACCCAGTACTTC. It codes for CASSLDWGQETQYF.

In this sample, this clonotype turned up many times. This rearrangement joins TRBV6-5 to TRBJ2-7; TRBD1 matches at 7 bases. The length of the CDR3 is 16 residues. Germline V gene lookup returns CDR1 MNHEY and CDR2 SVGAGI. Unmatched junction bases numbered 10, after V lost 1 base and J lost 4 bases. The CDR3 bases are TGTGCCAGCAGTTACTGGGAGACAGGGTTGGAGTACGAGCAGTACTTC. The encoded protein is CASSYWETGLEYEQYF.

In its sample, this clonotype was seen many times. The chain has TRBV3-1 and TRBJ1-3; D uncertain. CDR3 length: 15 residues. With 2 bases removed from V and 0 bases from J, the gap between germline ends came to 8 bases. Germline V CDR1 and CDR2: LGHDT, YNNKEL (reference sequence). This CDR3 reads CASSQNGFSGNTIYF. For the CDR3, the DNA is TGTGCCAGCAGCCAAAACGGATTCTCTGGAAACACCATATATTTT. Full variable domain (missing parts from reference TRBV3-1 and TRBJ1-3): DTAVSQTPKYLVTQMGNDKSIKCEQNLGHDTMYWYKQDSKKFLKIMFSYNNKELIINETVPNRFSPKSPDKAHLNLHINSLELGDSAVYFCASSQNGFSGNTIYFGEGSWLTVV.

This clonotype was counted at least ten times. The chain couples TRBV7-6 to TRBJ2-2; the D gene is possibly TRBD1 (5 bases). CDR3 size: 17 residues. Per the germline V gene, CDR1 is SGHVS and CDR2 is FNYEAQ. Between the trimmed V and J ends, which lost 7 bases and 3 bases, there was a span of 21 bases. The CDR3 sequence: CASTVTLPDKYTGELFF. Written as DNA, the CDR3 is TGTGCCAGCACCGTGACCCTTCCGGACAAGTACACCGGGGAGCTGTTTTTT.

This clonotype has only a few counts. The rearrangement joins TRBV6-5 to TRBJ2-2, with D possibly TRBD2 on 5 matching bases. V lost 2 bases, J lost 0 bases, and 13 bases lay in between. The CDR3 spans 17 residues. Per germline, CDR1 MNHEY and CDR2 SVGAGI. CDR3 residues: CASSYPRAGANTGELFF. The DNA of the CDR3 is TGTGCCAGCAGTTACCCGCGCGCGGGTGCGAACACCGGGGAGCTGTTTTTT.

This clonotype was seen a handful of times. As DNA, the CDR3 is TGCGCCAGCAGCTTGGAAGCGGCGGCCACCTACGAGCAGTACTTC. As protein: CASSLEAAATYEQYF. The V call is TRBV5-1, the J call TRBJ2-7; the D gene is possibly TRBD2 (5 bases). There are 15 residues in the CDR3. Per germline, CDR1 SGHRS and CDR2 YFSETQ. With 0 bases removed from V and 2 bases from J, the gap between germline ends came to 12 bases.

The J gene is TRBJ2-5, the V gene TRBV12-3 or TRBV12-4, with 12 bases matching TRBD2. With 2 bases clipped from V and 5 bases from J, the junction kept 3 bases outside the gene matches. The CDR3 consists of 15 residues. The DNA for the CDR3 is TGTGCCAGCAGTTTATCCGGGACTAGCGGGGAGACCCAGTACTTC. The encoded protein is CASSLSGTSGETQYF.

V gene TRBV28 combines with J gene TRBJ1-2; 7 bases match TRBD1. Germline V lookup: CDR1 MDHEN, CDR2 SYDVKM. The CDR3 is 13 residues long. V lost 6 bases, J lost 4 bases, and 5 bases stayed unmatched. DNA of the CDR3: TGTGCCAGCAGACGACAGGGAGCCTATGGCTACACCTTC. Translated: CASRRQGAYGYTF.

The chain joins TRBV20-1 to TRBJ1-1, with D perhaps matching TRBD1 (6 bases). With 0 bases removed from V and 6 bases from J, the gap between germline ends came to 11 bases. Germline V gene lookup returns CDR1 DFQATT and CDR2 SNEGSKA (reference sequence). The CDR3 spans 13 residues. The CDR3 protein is CSARDGGLAEAFF. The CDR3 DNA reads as TGCAGTGCTAGAGATGGGGGGCTGGCTGAAGCTTTCTTT.

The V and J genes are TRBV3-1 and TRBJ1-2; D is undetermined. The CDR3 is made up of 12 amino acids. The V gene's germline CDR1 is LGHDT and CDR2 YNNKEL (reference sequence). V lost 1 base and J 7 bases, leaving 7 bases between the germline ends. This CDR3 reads CASSQVATGYTF. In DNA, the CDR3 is TGTGCCAGCAGCCAAGTTGCAACTGGCTACACCTTC.

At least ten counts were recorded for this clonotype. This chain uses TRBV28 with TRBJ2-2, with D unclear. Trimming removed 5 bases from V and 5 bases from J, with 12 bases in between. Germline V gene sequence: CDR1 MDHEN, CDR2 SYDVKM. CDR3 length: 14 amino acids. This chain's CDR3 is CASSPLLATGELFF. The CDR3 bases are TGTGCCAGCAGTCCCCTGTTGGCAACCGGGGAGCTGTTTTTT.

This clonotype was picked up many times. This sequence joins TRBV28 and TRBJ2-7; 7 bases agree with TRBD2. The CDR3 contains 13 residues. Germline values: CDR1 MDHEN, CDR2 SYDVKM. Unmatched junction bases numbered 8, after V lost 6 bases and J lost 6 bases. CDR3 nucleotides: TGTGCCAGCAGCAGGACTAGTCCTCCCGAGCAGTACTTC. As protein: CASSRTSPPEQYF.

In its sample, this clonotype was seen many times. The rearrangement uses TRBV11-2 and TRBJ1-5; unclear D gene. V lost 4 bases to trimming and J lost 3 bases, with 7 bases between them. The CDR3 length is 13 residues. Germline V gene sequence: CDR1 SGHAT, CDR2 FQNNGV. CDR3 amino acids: CASSSFPNQPQHF. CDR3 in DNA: TGTGCCAGCAGCTCATTTCCCAATCAGCCCCAGCATTTT.

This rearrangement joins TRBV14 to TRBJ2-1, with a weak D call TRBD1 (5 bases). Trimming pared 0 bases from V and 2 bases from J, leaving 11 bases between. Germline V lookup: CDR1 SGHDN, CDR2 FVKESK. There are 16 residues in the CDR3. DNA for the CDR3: TGTGCCAGCAGCCAAGATCTAGTGACAGCCTACAATGAGCAGTTCTTC. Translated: CASSQDLVTAYNEQFF.

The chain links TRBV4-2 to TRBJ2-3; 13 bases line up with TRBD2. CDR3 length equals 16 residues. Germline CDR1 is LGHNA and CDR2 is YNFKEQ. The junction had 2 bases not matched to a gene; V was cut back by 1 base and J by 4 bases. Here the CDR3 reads CASSQVLAGGADTQYF. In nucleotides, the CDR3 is TGTGCCAGCAGCCAAGTACTAGCGGGAGGGGCAGATACGCAGTATTTT.

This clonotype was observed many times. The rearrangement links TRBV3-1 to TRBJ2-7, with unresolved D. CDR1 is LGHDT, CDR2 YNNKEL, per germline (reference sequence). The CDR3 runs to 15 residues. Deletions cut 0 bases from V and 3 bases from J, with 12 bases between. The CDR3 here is CASSQDLVGIYEQYF. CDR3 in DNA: TGTGCCAGCAGCCAAGATCTTGTGGGGATCTACGAGCAGTACTTC.

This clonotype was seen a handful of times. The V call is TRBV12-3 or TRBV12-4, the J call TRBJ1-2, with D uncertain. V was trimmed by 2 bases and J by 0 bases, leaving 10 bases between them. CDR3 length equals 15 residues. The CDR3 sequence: CASSLRPQANYGYTF. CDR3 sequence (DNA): TGTGCCAGCAGTTTAAGGCCCCAAGCTAACTATGGCTACACCTTC.

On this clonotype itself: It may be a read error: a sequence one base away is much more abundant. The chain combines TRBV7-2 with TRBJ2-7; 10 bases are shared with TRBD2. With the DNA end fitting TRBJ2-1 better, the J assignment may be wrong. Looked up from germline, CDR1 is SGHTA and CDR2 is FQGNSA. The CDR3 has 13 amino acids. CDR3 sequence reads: CASSSGRSYEQFF. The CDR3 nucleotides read TGTGCCAGCTCTAGCGGGAGATCCTACGAGCAGTTCTTC.

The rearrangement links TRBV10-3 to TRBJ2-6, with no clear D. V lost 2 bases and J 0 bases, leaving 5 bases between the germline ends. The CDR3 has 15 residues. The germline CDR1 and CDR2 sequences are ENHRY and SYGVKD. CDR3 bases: TGTGCCATCAGTGAGAAGGACTCTGGGGCCAACGTCCTGACTTTC. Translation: CAISEKDSGANVLTF.

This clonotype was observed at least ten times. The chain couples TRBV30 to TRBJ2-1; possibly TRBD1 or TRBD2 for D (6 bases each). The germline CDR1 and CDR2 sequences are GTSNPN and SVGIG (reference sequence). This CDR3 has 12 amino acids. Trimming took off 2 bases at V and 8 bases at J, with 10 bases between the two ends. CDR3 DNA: TGTGCCTGGAGTATCCGGGGGCATGAGCAGTTCTTC. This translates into CAWSIRGHEQFF.

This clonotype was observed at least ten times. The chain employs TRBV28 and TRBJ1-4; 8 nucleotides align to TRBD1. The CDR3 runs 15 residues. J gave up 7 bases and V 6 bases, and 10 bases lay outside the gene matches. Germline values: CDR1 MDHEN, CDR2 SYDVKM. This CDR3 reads CASRPLGQGAEKLFF. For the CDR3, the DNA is TGTGCCAGCAGGCCATTAGGACAGGGCGCTGAAAAACTGTTTTTT.

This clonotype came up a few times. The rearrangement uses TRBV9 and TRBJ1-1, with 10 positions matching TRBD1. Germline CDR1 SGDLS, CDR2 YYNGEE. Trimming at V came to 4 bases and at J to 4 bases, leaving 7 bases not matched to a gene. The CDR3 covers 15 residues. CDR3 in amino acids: CASSTRQGAGTEAFF. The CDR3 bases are TGTGCCAGCAGCACGAGACAGGGGGCGGGCACTGAAGCTTTCTTT.

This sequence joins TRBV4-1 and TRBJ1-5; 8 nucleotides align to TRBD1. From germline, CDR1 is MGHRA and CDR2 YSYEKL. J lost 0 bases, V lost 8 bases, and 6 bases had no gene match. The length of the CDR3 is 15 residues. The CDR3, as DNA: TGCGCCAGCCAACAGGGGGGGAATAGCAATCAGCCCCAGCATTTT. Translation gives CASQQGGNSNQPQHF.

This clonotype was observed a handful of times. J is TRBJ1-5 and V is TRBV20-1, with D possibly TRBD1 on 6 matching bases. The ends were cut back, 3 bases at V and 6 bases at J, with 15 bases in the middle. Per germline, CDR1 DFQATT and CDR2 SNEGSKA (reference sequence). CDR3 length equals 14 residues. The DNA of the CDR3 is TGCAGTGCTAGTACCGGACAGTACAGTCAGCCCCAGCATTTT. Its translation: CSASTGQYSQPQHF.